The 31 T cell receptor beta chains below all came from one sample that was sequenced in a study of T cell repertoires in cytomegalovirus infection. TCRdb reprocessed the reads with MiXCR, giving one entry per CDR3 protein. The repertoire holds around 260,000 distinct CDR3 sequences, with 8% to 9.5% as singletons. Sequenced input: PBMCs. The receptors derive from a human donor in good health (CMV status not recorded). Some clones in this sample may be carry-over from other donors' samples.

This clonotype was detected a few times. The V call is TRBV7-6, the J call TRBJ2-2; D is ambiguous. The V and J ends lost 1 base and 7 bases respectively, with 7 bases between them. Germline loops: CDR1 SGHVS, CDR2 FNYEAQ. The CDR3 length is 13 residues. The CDR3 region has the DNA TGTGCCAGCAGCTTAGAACGGATCGGGGAGCTGTTTTTT. Its translation is CASSLERIGELFF.

The chain couples TRBV3-1 to TRBJ2-1, with TRBD2 identical over 7 bases. Trimming took 0 bases from V and 6 from J; bases not matched to a gene: 2. The CDR3 is 14 residues long. Germline V gene lookup returns CDR1 LGHDT and CDR2 YNNKEL (reference sequence). The CDR3 coding sequence is TGTGCCAGCAGCCAAGATCCGGGGGGCAATGAGCAGTTCTTC. It yields the protein CASSQDPGGNEQFF.

This clonotype was picked up many times. The chain joins TRBV6-6 to TRBJ1-4, with D perhaps matching TRBD1 (5 bases). The CDR3 has 13 residues. The germline gives CDR1 MNHNY, CDR2 SVGAGI (reference sequence). Trimming removed 3 bases at V and 7 bases at J, with 9 bases between. The CDR3 here is CASSYERGEKLFF. DNA for the CDR3: TGTGCCAGCAGTTATGAGAGGGGTGAAAAACTGTTTTTT.

This clonotype was recorded many times. The CDR3 reads CASSFISGGAFEQYF. CDR3 coding DNA: TGTGCCAGCAGTTTTATTAGCGGGGGGGCTTTCGAGCAGTACTTC. The chain employs TRBV28 and TRBJ2-7; TRBD2 aligns across 11 bases. CDR3 length equals 15 residues. Germline trimming cut 3 bases from V and 6 bases from J; bases unmatched to any gene: 7. Germline CDR1 and CDR2: MDHEN and SYDVKM.

There are a few counts of this clonotype. The chain uses TRBV2 and TRBJ1-1; D is unclear. This CDR3 is built from 13 residues. V lost 7 bases, J lost 2 bases, and 11 bases lay in between. Germline V gene lookup returns CDR1 SNHLY and CDR2 FYNNEI. The CDR3 region is CASTVRDNTEAFF. The CDR3 DNA follows: TGTGCCAGCACAGTCCGGGATAACACTGAAGCTTTCTTT.

This clonotype came up a few times. The chain is built from TRBV11-2 and TRBJ2-1; 7 nucleotides align to TRBD1. V lost 6 bases, J lost 0 bases, and 2 bases stayed unmatched. The CDR3 spans 14 residues. CDR1 SGHAT and CDR2 FQNNGV come from the germline V gene. This CDR3 is CASRPGGSYNEQFF. In nucleotides, the CDR3 is TGTGCCAGCAGGCCAGGGGGCTCCTACAATGAGCAGTTCTTC.

This clonotype has ten or more counts. The rearrangement joins TRBV5-5 to TRBJ1-5; TRBD1 matches 7 bases. The CDR3 loop spans 15 amino acids. J was trimmed by 7 bases and V by 2 bases; bases with no gene match: 9. Germline CDR1 and CDR2: SGHKS and YYEKEE (reference sequence). The CDR3 coding sequence is TGTGCCAGCAGCTTCACAGGGGCAAATGGGCAGCCCCAGCATTTT. Translated, it gives CASSFTGANGQPQHF.

This clonotype came up many times. The CDR3 coding sequence is TGTGCCAGCAGCCGCGGACAGGGACCCTACGAGCAGTACTTC. Residues: CASSRGQGPYEQYF. The chain uses TRBV7-2 and TRBJ2-7, with TRBD1 identical over 8 bases. CDR1 is SGHTA, CDR2 FQGNSA, per germline. The V gene end was trimmed by 5 bases and the J gene end by 2 bases; junction bases not matched to a gene: 5. This CDR3 has 14 amino acids.

Many counts were recorded for this clonotype. The genes are TRBV7-2 and TRBJ2-2; tentatively, D is TRBD1 (5 bases). The V end was cut by 3 bases, the J end by 3 bases, with 8 bases between. CDR3 length: 14 residues. In germline, CDR1 is SGHTA, CDR2 FQGNSA. The CDR3 region has the DNA TGTGCCAGCAGCTTTATCAGGGACACCGGGGAGCTGTTTTTT. This codes for CASSFIRDTGELFF.

This sequence joins TRBV23-1 and TRBJ1-1, with D hard to call. TRBV23-1 is an open reading frame, and its role is uncertain. V lost 0 bases to trimming and J lost 3 bases, with 14 bases between them. CDR3 length equals 16 residues. CDR3 region: CASSQSDLIPDTEAFF. The CDR3 DNA reads as TGCGCCAGCAGTCAATCCGACCTGATTCCGGACACTGAAGCTTTCTTT.

This clonotype was recorded many times. The J gene is TRBJ1-1, the V gene TRBV7-8, with D perhaps TRBD1 (5 bases). The CDR3 runs 14 residues. Trimming stripped 2 bases from V and 5 bases from J, with 12 bases between. Germline V lookup: CDR1 SGHVS, CDR2 FQNEAQ. CDR3 nucleotides: TGTGCCAGCAGCTTAACGGGGGACGGGACTGAAGCTTTCTTT. It yields the protein CASSLTGDGTEAFF.

This clonotype came up a few times. The CDR3 loop reads CASSSDLISGNTIYF. The CDR3, as DNA: TGTGCCAGCAGCTCAGATCTCATCTCTGGAAACACCATATATTTT. The J gene is TRBJ1-3, the V gene TRBV7-2; D ambiguous. Deletions cut 4 bases from V and 0 bases from J, with 10 bases between. Germline V gene data show CDR1 as SGHTA and CDR2 as FQGNSA. The CDR3 is 15 amino acids.

The chain is built from TRBV2 and TRBJ1-2, with TRBD1 as a possible D gene (5 bases). Germline CDR1 reads SNHLY; CDR2 reads FYNNEI. The CDR3 contains 13 residues. Deletions cut 7 bases from V and 4 bases from J, with 13 bases between. In DNA form, the CDR3 reads TGTGCCAGCACCAGGGAGGATAGCTATGGCTACACCTTC. Translation gives CASTREDSYGYTF.

This clonotype occurred many times. V gene TRBV7-6 combines with J gene TRBJ1-1; D is unclear. Germline V CDR1 and CDR2: SGHVS, FNYEAQ. This CDR3 region has 14 residues. The ends were cut back, 5 bases at V and 5 bases at J, with 15 bases in the middle. The CDR3 DNA is TGTGCCAGCAGCCCCGCCGGCTTTGCGACTGAAGCTTTCTTT. Amino acids: CASSPAGFATEAFF.

This clonotype was counted ten times or more. V usage is TRBV29-1 and J usage is TRBJ1-2; D gene uncertain. The V gene lost 5 bases and the J gene lost 3 bases, with 4 bases spanning the gap. Germline V gene lookup returns CDR1 SQVTM and CDR2 ANQGSEA. This CDR3 has 10 amino acids. The CDR3 sequence is CSVNDYGYTF. CDR3 in DNA: TGCAGCGTTAATGACTATGGCTACACCTTC.

This clonotype showed up many times. The CDR3, as DNA: TGTGCCAGCAGTTTAACAGGGAGGAATAATTCACCCCTCCACTTT. Translating it yields CASSLTGRNNSPLHF. The gene calls are TRBV6-2 or TRBV6-3 and TRBJ1-6, with TRBD1 as a possible D gene (6 bases). V was trimmed by 4 bases and J by 5 bases, leaving 12 bases between them. Germline lookup yields CDR1 MNHEY and CDR2 SVGEGT. The CDR3 sequence is 15 residues long.

This clonotype was seen a few times. The chain uses TRBV4-2 and TRBJ1-3; D uncertain. The germline gives CDR1 LGHNA, CDR2 YNFKEQ. With 4 bases removed from V and 0 bases from J, the gap between germline ends came to 10 bases. This CDR3 comprises 15 residues. CDR3 protein: CASSPGERSGNTIYF. In DNA form, the CDR3 reads TGTGCCAGCAGCCCCGGTGAGCGCTCTGGAAACACCATATATTTT.

The rearrangement uses TRBV19 and TRBJ1-1, with 9 bases lining up with TRBD1. CDR3 size: 13 residues. V dropped 7 bases and J dropped 5; count of bases not matched to a gene: 5. Germline V CDR1 and CDR2: LNHDA, SQIVND (reference sequence). The CDR3: CASTGTGWTEAFF. The DNA for the CDR3 is TGTGCCAGTACCGGGACAGGGTGGACTGAAGCTTTCTTT.

V usage is TRBV11-2 and J usage is TRBJ2-4, with TRBD1 matching over 9 bases. V dropped 6 bases and J dropped 3; count of bases not matched to a gene: 3. The germline V gene encodes CDR1 SGHAT and CDR2 FQNNGV. The CDR3 has 14 amino acids. CDR3 protein: CASRPGQGKNIQYF. As DNA, the CDR3 is TGTGCCAGCAGACCGGGACAGGGCAAAAACATTCAGTACTTC. Using reference TRBV11-2 and TRBJ2-4 for the parts outside the CDR3, the full variable domain is EAGVAQSPRYKIIEKRQSVAFWCNPISGHATLYWYQQILGQGPKLLIQFQNNGVVDDSQLPKDRFSAERLKGVDSTLKIQPAKLEDSAVYLCASRPGQGKNIQYFGAGTRLSVL.

There are many counts of this clonotype. The chain recombines TRBV7-2 with TRBJ2-7; D possibly corresponds to TRBD1 (6 bases). V was cut by 5 bases and J by 9 bases, with 14 bases left in between. The CDR3 runs to 12 residues. Per germline, CDR1 SGHTA and CDR2 FQGNSA. The CDR3 coding sequence is TGTGCCAGCAGCCACCCAGGGGTTGGGCAGTACTTC. Protein product: CASSHPGVGQYF.

This clonotype appeared many times. V gene TRBV7-2 combines with J gene TRBJ2-2, with D tentatively TRBD1 (6 bases). CDR1 SGHTA and CDR2 FQGNSA come from the germline V gene. CDR3 size: 16 residues. The V end lost 1 base, the J end lost 6 bases, and 15 bases lay between the germline ends. The CDR3 DNA reads TGTGCCAGCAGCTTAGTTATAGGGGGTCTTTCCGGGGAGCTGTTTTTT. Protein sequence: CASSLVIGGLSGELFF. The complete variable domain, with remaining parts taken from reference TRBV7-2 and TRBJ2-2, reads GAGVSQSPSNKVTEKGKDVELRCDPISGHTALYWYRQSLGQGLEFLIYFQGNSAPDKSGLPSDRFSAERTGGSVSTLTIQRTQQEDSAVYLCASSLVIGGLSGELFFGEGSRLTVL.

In this sample, this clonotype turned up many times. The chain couples TRBV7-9 to TRBJ2-5; unclear D gene. The V end lost 1 base, the J end lost 10 bases, and 16 bases lay between the germline ends. The V gene's germline CDR1 is SEHNR and CDR2 FQNEAQ (reference sequence). The CDR3 loop spans 14 amino acids. The CDR3: CASSLVVPGNSQYF. In nucleotides, the CDR3 is TGTGCCAGCAGCTTAGTTGTTCCAGGAAACAGCCAGTACTTC.

This clonotype has more than one count but fewer than ten. The chain has TRBV7-2 and TRBJ2-3; TRBD2 aligns across 8 bases. Germline V gene sequence: CDR1 SGHTA, CDR2 FQGNSA. V shed 7 bases, J shed 2 bases, and the junction held 20 bases outside the gene matches. The CDR3 runs to 19 residues. The CDR3 is CASNTVQRGPLEDTDTQYF. The DNA for the CDR3 is TGTGCCAGCAACACCGTCCAGCGGGGGCCCCTTGAGGACACAGATACGCAGTATTTT.

This sequence joins TRBV5-4 and TRBJ2-3; 15 bases map to TRBD2. V gave up 3 bases and J gave up 5 bases; unmatched junction bases: 16. This CDR3 has 20 amino acids. Germline-derived CDR1 and CDR2 are SGHNT and YYREEE (reference sequence). The CDR3: CASSSLGLAGGPLLKDTQYF. In nucleotides, the CDR3 is TGTGCCAGCAGCTCCTTAGGACTAGCGGGAGGGCCTTTGCTAAAAGATACGCAGTATTTT.

The rearrangement joins TRBV28 to TRBJ2-3, with D perhaps matching TRBD2 (5 bases). Between the trimmed V and J ends, which lost 4 bases and 8 bases, there was a span of 7 bases. The CDR3 sequence is 11 residues long. Germline CDR1 reads MDHEN; CDR2 reads SYDVKM. This chain's CDR3 is CASSYAGTQYF. CDR3 sequence (DNA): TGTGCCAGCAGTTACGCGGGTACGCAGTATTTT.

The sample holds many counts of this clonotype. The chain carries TRBV11-3 and TRBJ2-3; TRBD2 matches at 7 bases. The length of the CDR3 is 14 residues. Trimming at V came to 6 bases and at J to 4 bases, leaving 7 bases not matched to a gene. Germline CDR1 and CDR2: SGHNT and YENEEA. As DNA, the CDR3 is TGTGCCAGCAGTCCCCACCGGGGGGCAGATACGCAGTATTTT. Its protein product is CASSPHRGADTQYF.

The genes are TRBV29-1 and TRBJ1-1; 9 positions match TRBD1. CDR1 is SQVTM, CDR2 ANQGSEA, per germline. The CDR3 runs to 11 residues. The V gene end was trimmed by 7 bases and the J gene end by 4 bases; junction bases not matched to a gene: 1. CDR3 loop: CSEGQGTEAFF. The CDR3 DNA is TGCAGCGAGGGACAGGGCACTGAAGCTTTCTTT.

This clonotype was detected a few times. The chain combines TRBV7-2 with TRBJ2-1, with 8 bases fitting TRBD1. This CDR3 is 16 amino acids long. Unmatched junction bases numbered 8, after V lost 3 bases and J lost 4 bases. Germline CDR1 reads SGHTA; CDR2 reads FQGNSA. The CDR3 nucleotides read TGTGCCAGCAGCTTTCAGCAGGGGGCATCGTACAATGAGCAGTTCTTC. Its protein product is CASSFQQGASYNEQFF.

The rearrangement uses TRBV28 and TRBJ2-7; 8 bases align to TRBD2. This CDR3 is 12 amino acids long. Germline loops: CDR1 MDHEN, CDR2 SYDVKM. The J segment lost 7 bases and the V segment lost 5 bases, leaving 4 bases of the junction unmatched. CDR3 in DNA: TGTGCCAGCAGTACCGGGACTAGGGAGCAGTACTTC. Protein: CASSTGTREQYF.

The chain recombines TRBV28 with TRBJ2-2, with unresolved D. The CDR3 totals 15 residues. V was clipped by 0 bases and J by 1 base, with 6 bases between them. Germline-derived CDR1 and CDR2 are MDHEN and SYDVKM. The CDR3 nucleotides are TGTGCCAGCAGTTTATGGAGGTTGAACACCGGGGAGCTGTTTTTT. Translated, it gives CASSLWRLNTGELFF.

In its sample, this clonotype was seen many times. The chain links TRBV7-2 to TRBJ2-7; D is undetermined. Germline V lookup: CDR1 SGHTA, CDR2 FQGNSA. Trimming pared 3 bases from V and 0 bases from J, leaving 6 bases between. The CDR3 is 13 residues long. The CDR3 DNA reads TGTGCCAGCAGCTTCGGCCTCTCCTACGAGCAGTACTTC. This gives the protein CASSFGLSYEQYF.